One and the same sample provided the 10 T cell receptor beta chains below, sequenced in a study of tumor-infiltrating lymphocytes in primary liver carcinoma. Production of TCR beta cDNA used around 500 ng total RNA together with a constant-region primer. Slightly modified ARM-PCR, run as three nested multiplex PCR rounds, produced the TCR beta libraries. TRBV1-TRBV30 forward primers paired with a C-beta reverse primer drove the first two PCR rounds, about 11 cycles each. TCRdb ran MiXCR on the multiplex PCR reads and lists one entry per CDR3 protein. The repertoire holds 95,000 to 100,000 distinct CDR3 sequences, with about 63% as singletons. The roughly 19-33 mg bulk tissue piece was not sorted before simultaneous RNA and DNA extraction. The sequenced material came from liver tumor tissue from sampling region 2. Subset given: tumor region T2, inferior pole. These receptors all come from a woman in her fifties or sixties with primary liver carcinoma and hepatitis B virus infection.

The V gene is TRBV14, the J gene TRBJ2-3, with D possibly being TRBD2 (6 bases). Germline V gives CDR1 SGHDN, CDR2 FVKESK. V lost 0 bases and J lost 4, with 20 bases in between. This CDR3 spans 18 amino acids. CDR3 in DNA: TGTGCCAGCAGCCAAGAATTTGCGCTAGCGAGAGTTTCAGATACGCAGTATTTT. Protein sequence: CASSQEFALARVSDTQYF.

Many counts were recorded for this clonotype. The chain uses TRBV6-1 and TRBJ2-1, with 9 bases identical to TRBD2. CDR1 MNHNS and CDR2 SASEGT come from the germline V gene. The CDR3 is 16 amino acids. V lost 2 bases and J lost 3; bases outside the gene matches: 5. Written as DNA, the CDR3 is TGTGCCAGCAGTGAAAGTCCTAGCGGGGACTACAATGAGCAGTTCTTC. Translation gives CASSESPSGDYNEQFF.

This sequence joins TRBV6-2 or TRBV6-3 and TRBJ2-7, with D possibly being TRBD2 (6 bases). The CDR3 extends over 14 amino acids. Germline V gene lookup returns CDR1 MNHEY and CDR2 SVGEGT. The CDR3 is CAISPGLTTYEQYF. DNA of the CDR3: TGTGCTATCAGCCCGGGACTCACTACCTACGAGCAGTACTTC.

Details on this clonotype: The junction departs from germline at one end; a sequencing error may be responsible. Here the CDR3 reads CASSTPGDSNYNEQLF. DNA for the CDR3: TGTGCCAGCAGCACCCCCGGAGATTCCAATTACAATGAGCAACTCTTC. The chain uses TRBV11-3 and TRBJ2-1, with D unclear. Germline lookup yields CDR1 SGHNT and CDR2 YENEEA. This CDR3 has 16 amino acids. The entire variable domain, with the rest obtained from reference TRBV11-3 and TRBJ2-1, is as follows: EAGVVQSPRYKIIEKKQPVAFWCNPISGHNTLYWYLQNLGQGPELLIRYENEEAVDDSQLPKDRFSAERLKGVDSTLKIQPAELGDSAVYLCASSTPGDSNYNEQLFGPGTRLTVL.

The rearrangement uses TRBV2 and TRBJ1-4, with D perhaps matching TRBD1 (5 bases). Deletions cut 4 bases from V and 8 bases from J, with 17 bases between. Germline CDR1 SNHLY, CDR2 FYNNEI. The CDR3 has 15 residues. CDR3 nucleotides: TGTGCCAGCAGTGCCGTTAAGGCAGGGATGGAAAAACTGTTTTTT. Amino acids: CASSAVKAGMEKLFF.

This clonotype was counted at least ten times. This chain joins TRBV2 and TRBJ2-5; D is possibly TRBD1 (6 bases). The CDR3 loop spans 12 amino acids. Per the germline V gene, CDR1 is SNHLY and CDR2 is FYNNEI. V was trimmed by 7 bases and J by 5 bases, leaving 11 bases between them. CDR3 sequence reads: CASNRDGETQYF. CDR3 bases: TGTGCCAGCAACAGGGATGGGGAGACCCAGTACTTC.

Concerning this clonotype: Mismatch with germline at one junction end may stem from a read error. The rearrangement joins TRBV11-3 to TRBJ2-1; 12 nucleotides line up with TRBD2. The CDR3 totals 19 residues. From germline, CDR1 is SGHNT and CDR2 YENEEA. The CDR3 bases are TGTACCAGCAGCGCCGAACAGGGGGTACTAGCGGGAGGATTCAATGAGCAGTTCTTC. This sequence encodes CTSSAEQGVLAGGFNEQFF.

This clonotype was observed at least ten times. V gene TRBV10-3 combines with J gene TRBJ2-7; no definite D call. The ends were cut back, 4 bases at V and 2 bases at J, with 21 bases in the middle. The CDR3 has 17 residues. CDR1 ENHRY and CDR2 SYGVKD come from the germline V gene. The CDR3 here is CAISGSESQANTYEQYF. Written as DNA, the CDR3 is TGTGCCATCAGTGGATCCGAATCCCAGGCGAACACCTACGAGCAGTACTTC.

Regarding this clonotype: One end of the junction is discordant with germline, which a read error may explain. The chain is built from TRBV5-1 and TRBJ1-1; 9 nucleotides align to TRBD1. CDR3 length: 17 residues. CDR1 is SGHRS and CDR2 is YFSETQ in the germline V gene. CDR3 coding DNA: TGCGCCATCAGCTTGGGGAACAGGGGGCTGGGGAACACTGAAGCTTTCTTC. This encodes CAISLGNRGLGNTEAFF.

The chain is built from TRBV5-6 and TRBJ2-6; D is tentatively TRBD1 or TRBD2 (5 bases each). V was cut by 5 bases and J by 10 bases, with 19 bases left in between. The CDR3 is made up of 15 amino acids. In germline, CDR1 is SGHDT, CDR2 YYEEEE. The CDR3 reads CASSFRRGLTNVLTF. CDR3 DNA: TGTGCCAGCAGTTTTAGACGGGGCCTCACGAACGTCCTGACTTTC.